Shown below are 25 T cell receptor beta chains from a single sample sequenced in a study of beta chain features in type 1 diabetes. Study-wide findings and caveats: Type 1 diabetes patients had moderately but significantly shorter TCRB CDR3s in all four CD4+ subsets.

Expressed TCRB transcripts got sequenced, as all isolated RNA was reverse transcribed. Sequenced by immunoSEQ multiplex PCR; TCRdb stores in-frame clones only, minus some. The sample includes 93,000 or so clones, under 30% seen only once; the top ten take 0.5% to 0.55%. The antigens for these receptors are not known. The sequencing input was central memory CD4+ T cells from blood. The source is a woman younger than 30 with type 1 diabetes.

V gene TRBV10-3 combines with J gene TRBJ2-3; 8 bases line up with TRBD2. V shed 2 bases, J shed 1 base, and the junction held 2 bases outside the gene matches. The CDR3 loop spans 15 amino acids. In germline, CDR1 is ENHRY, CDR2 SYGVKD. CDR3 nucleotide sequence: TGTGCCATCAGTGAGACTAGCGGAGGCACAGATACGCAGTATTTT. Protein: CAISETSGGTDTQYF.

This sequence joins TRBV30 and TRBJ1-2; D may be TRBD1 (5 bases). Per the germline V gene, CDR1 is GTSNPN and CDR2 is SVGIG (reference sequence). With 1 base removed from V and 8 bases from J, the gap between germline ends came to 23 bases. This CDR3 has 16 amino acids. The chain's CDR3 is CAWSAVGQGRTRGYTF. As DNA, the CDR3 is TGTGCCTGGAGTGCTGTAGGGCAGGGCAGGACAAGAGGCTACACCTTC.

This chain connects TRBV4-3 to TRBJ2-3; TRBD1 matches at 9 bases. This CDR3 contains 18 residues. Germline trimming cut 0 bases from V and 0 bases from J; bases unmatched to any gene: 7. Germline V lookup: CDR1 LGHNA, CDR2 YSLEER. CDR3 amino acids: CASSQDAGTGFSTDTQYF. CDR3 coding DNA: TGCGCCAGCAGCCAAGATGCCGGGACAGGGTTCAGCACAGATACGCAGTATTTT.

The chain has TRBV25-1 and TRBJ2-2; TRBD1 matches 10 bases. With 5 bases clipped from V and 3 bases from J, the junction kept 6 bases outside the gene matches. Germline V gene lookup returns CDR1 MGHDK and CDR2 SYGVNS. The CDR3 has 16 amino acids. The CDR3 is CASSSRTGGYTGELFF. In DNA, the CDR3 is TGTGCCAGCAGTTCACGGACAGGGGGGTACACCGGGGAGCTGTTTTTT.

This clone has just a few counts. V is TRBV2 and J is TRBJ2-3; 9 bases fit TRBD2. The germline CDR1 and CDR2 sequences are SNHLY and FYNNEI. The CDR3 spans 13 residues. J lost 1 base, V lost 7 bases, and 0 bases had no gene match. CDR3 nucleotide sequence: TGTGCCAGCACTAGCGGGGGCACAGATACGCAGTATTTT. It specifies CASTSGGTDTQYF.

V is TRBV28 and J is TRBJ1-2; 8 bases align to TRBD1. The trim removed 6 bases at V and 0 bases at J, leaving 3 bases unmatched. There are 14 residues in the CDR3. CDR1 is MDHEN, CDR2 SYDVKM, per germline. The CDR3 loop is CASSHRGTNYGYTF. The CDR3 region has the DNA TGTGCCAGCAGCCACAGGGGGACTAACTATGGCTACACCTTC.

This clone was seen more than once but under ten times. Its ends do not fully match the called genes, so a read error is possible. In DNA form, the CDR3 reads TGTGCCAGCCGTTTAACCCGATCCCCTTTGAGGGGAGGAGAGACAGATACGCAGTATTTT. This encodes CASRLTRSPLRGGETDTQYF. This chain links TRBV27 with TRBJ2-3, with a possible D match to TRBD2 (6 bases). Germline V lookup: CDR1 MNHEY, CDR2 SMNVEV (reference sequence). This CDR3 contains 20 residues.

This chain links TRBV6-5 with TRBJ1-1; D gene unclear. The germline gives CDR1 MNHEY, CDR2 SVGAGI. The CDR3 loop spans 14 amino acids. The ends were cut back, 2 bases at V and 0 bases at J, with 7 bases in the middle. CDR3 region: CASSYQSMNTEAFF. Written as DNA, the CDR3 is TGTGCCAGCAGTTACCAGTCCATGAACACTGAAGCTTTCTTT.

The CDR3 sequence: CASSPTGGSANYGYTF. The CDR3 region has the DNA TGCGCCAGCAGCCCGACAGGGGGTTCGGCAAACTATGGCTACACCTTC. The chain employs TRBV5-1 and TRBJ1-2, with 9 bases fitting TRBD1. CDR1 SGHRS and CDR2 YFSETQ come from the germline V gene. J lost 2 bases, V lost 4 bases, and 9 bases had no gene match. The CDR3 has 16 residues.

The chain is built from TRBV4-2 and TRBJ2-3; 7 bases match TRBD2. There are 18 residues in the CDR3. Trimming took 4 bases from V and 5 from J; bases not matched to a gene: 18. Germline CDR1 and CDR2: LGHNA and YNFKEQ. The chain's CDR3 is CASSPVGVVREVEDTQYF. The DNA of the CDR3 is TGTGCCAGCAGCCCTGTGGGGGTAGTTCGGGAGGTTGAAGATACGCAGTATTTT.

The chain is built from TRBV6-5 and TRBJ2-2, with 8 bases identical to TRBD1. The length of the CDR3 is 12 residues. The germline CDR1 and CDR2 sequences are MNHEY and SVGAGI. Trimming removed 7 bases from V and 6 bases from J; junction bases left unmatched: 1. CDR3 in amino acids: CASKQGAGELFF. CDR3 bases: TGTGCCAGCAAACAGGGGGCCGGGGAGCTGTTTTTT.

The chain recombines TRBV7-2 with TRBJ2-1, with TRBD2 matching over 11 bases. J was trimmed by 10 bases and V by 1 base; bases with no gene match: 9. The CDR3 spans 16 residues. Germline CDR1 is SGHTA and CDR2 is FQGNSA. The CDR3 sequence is CASSLGLAGGPWEQFF. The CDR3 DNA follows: TGTGCCAGCAGCTTAGGGTTAGCGGGAGGGCCTTGGGAGCAGTTCTTC. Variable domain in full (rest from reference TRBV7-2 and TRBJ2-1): GAGVSQSPSNKVTEKGKDVELRCDPISGHTALYWYRQSLGQGLEFLIYFQGNSAPDKSGLPSDRFSAERTGGSVSTLTIQRTQQEDSAVYLCASSLGLAGGPWEQFFGPGTRLTVL.

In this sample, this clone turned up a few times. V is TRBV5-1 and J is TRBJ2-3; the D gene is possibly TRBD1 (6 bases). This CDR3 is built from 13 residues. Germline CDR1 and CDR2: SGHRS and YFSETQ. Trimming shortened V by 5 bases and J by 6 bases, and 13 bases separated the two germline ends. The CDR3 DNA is TGCGCCAGCAGAATGACAGGATCTGATACGCAGTATTTT. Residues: CASRMTGSDTQYF. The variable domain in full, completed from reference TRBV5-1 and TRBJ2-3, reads KAGVTQTPRYLIKTRGQQVTLSCSPISGHRSVSWYQQTPGQGLQFLFEYFSETQRNKGNFPGRFSGRQFSNSRSEMNVSTLELGDSALYLCASRMTGSDTQYFGPGTRLTVL.

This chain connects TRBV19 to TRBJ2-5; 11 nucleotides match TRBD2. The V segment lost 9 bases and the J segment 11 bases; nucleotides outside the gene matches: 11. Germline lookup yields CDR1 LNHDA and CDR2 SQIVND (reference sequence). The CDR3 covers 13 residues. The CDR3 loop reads CARSAELAGGQYF. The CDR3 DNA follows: TGTGCCAGGTCCGCGGAGCTAGCGGGAGGACAGTACTTC.

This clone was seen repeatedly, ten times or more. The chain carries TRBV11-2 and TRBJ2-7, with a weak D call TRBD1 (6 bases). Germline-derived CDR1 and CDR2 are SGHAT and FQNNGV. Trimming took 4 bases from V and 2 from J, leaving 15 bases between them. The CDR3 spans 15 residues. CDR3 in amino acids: CASSSLRDKTYEQYF. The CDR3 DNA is TGTGCCAGCAGCTCCCTACGGGACAAGACCTACGAGCAGTACTTC.

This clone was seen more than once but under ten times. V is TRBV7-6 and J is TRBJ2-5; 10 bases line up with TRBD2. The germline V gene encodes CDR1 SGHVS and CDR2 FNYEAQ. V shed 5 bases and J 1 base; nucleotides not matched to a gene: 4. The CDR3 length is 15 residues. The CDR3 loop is CASSTRTSGQETQYF. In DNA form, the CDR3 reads TGTGCCAGCAGCACCCGGACTAGCGGCCAAGAGACCCAGTACTTC.

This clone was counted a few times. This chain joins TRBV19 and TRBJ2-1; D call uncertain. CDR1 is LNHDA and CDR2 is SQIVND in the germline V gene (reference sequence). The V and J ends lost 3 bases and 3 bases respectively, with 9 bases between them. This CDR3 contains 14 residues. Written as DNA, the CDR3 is TGTGCCAGTAGTATGCGTACAGTCTACAATGAGCAGTTCTTC. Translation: CASSMRTVYNEQFF.

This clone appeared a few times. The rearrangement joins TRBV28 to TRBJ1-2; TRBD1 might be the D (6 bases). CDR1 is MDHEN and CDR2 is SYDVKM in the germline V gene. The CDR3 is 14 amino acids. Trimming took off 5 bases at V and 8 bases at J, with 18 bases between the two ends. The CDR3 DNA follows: TGTGCCAGCAGTGCACCCGGGACAATCTCGGGCTACACCTTC. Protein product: CASSAPGTISGYTF.

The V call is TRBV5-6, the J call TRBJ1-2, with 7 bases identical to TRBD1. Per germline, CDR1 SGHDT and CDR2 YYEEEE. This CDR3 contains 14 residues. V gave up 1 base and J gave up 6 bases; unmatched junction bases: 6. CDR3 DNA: TGTGCCAGCAGCTTGAACAGGGGCCTTCATGGCTACACCTTC. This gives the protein CASSLNRGLHGYTF.

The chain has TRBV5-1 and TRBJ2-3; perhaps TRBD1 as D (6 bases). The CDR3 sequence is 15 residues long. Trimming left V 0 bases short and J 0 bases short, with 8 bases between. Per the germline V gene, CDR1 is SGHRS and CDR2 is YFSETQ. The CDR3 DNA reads TGCGCCAGCAGCTTGGGACAGGATAGCACAGATACGCAGTATTTT. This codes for CASSLGQDSTDTQYF.

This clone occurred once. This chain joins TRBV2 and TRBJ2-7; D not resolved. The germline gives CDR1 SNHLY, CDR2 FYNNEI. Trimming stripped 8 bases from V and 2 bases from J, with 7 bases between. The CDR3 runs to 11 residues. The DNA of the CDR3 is TGTGCCAGCTCCCAGACCTACGAGCAGTACTTC. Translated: CASSQTYEQYF. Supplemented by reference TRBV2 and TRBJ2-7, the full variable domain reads EPEVTQTPSHQVTQMGQEVILRCVPISNHLYFYWYRQILGQKVEFLVSFYNNEISEKSEIFDDQFSVERPDGSNFTLKIRSTKLEDSAMYFCASSQTYEQYFGPGTRLTVT.

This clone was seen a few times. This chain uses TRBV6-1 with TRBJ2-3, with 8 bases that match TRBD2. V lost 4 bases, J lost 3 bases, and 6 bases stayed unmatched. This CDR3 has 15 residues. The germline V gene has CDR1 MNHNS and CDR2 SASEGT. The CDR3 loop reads CASSGWRLATDTQYF. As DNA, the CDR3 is TGTGCCAGCAGTGGTTGGAGACTAGCGACAGATACGCAGTATTTT.

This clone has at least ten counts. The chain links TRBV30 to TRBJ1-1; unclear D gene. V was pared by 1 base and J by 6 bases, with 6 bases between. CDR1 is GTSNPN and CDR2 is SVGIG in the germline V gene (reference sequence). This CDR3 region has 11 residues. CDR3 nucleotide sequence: TGTGCCTGGAGTGAGGGAGCTGAAGCTTTCTTT. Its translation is CAWSEGAEAFF.

The CDR3 reads CASSLAAGVRYNEQFF. CDR3 coding DNA: TGCGCCAGCAGCTTGGCGGCAGGGGTAAGATACAATGAGCAGTTCTTC. This sequence joins TRBV5-1 and TRBJ2-1; D may be TRBD1 (6 bases). The CDR3 covers 16 residues. Germline V gives CDR1 SGHRS, CDR2 YFSETQ. Trimming left V 0 bases short and J 4 bases short, with 14 bases between.

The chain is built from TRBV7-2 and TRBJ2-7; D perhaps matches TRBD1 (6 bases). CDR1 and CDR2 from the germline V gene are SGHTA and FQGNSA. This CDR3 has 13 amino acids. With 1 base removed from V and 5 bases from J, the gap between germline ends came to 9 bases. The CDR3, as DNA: TGTGCCAGCAGCTTAGTGGCAGGGGACGAGCAGTACGTC. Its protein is CASSLVAGDEQYV.